This T cell receptor beta chain stems from a study of OX40 agonist ivuxolimab in advanced cancers. Whole-study context: Participants, 65% to 85% male, averaged roughly 60 years of age, ranging from roughly 23 to 90. Partial responses were seen in three patients, one with hepatocellular carcinoma and two with cutaneous melanoma. Notes on the study in general: Normalized T-cell clonal expansion was also low in some nonresponders.

Only in-frame clones appear in the TCRdb table, and some are missing; sequencing was by immunoSEQ multiplex PCR. The table lists under 95,000 clones, approximately 84% of them singletons. As to this clone: Its antigen is not identified.

This sample comprised CD4+ or CD8+ T cells sorted from blood, obtained in a trial of the OX40 agonist ivuxolimab. The TCR comes from an adult with an advanced solid tumor such as melanoma, head and neck, liver or kidney cancer.

The CDR3 DNA reads TGCAGCGTTGCGGACAGCCAGAACACTGAAGCTTTCTTT. It codes for CSVADSQNTEAFF. The genes are TRBV29-1 and TRBJ1-1; TRBD1 is a possible D gene (6 bases). The CDR3 extends over 13 amino acids. Germline V CDR1 and CDR2: SQVTM, ANQGSEA. The V gene lost 4 bases and the J gene lost 1 base, with 10 bases spanning the gap.